These T cell receptor beta chains were read from a single sample in a study of OX40 agonist ivuxolimab in advanced cancers. Repertoires were generated with immunoSEQ multiplex PCR, while TCRdb's copy carries only in-frame clones and drops some. The repertoire holds approximately 90,000 clones, with less than 95% as singletons. Sequencing used CD4+ or CD8+ T cells sorted from blood, obtained in a trial of the OX40 agonist ivuxolimab. The receptors shown here come from an adult with an advanced solid tumor such as melanoma, head and neck, liver or kidney cancer. Each CDR3 is given with its conserved first and last residue. Each record gives: J gene, D gene, V gene, CDR3 DNA, CDR3 protein. D genes are given only for firm matches.

J gene: TRBJ1-2
D gene: TRBD1
V gene: TRBV15
CDR3 DNA: TGTGCCACCAGCACCCGAGGGAGGGACAGAAAAAGTAACTATGGCTACACCTTC
CDR3 protein: CATSTRGRDRKSNYGYTF

J gene: TRBJ2-3
D gene: TRBD2
V gene: TRBV19
CDR3 DNA: TGTGCCAGTAGTGTACTAGCGGGAGGGAGTGGGGATACGCAGTATTTT
CDR3 protein: CASSVLAGGSGDTQYF

J gene: TRBJ1-1
D gene: NA
V gene: TRBV25-1
CDR3 DNA: TGTGCCAGCAGTGAAGTCACTGAAGCTTTCTTT
CDR3 protein: CASSEVTEAFF

J gene: TRBJ2-7
D gene: NA
V gene: TRBV6-5
CDR3 DNA: TGTGCCAGCAGGGTACTACAGGTTTCCTACGAGCAGTACTTC
CDR3 protein: CASRVLQVSYEQYF

J gene: TRBJ2-3
D gene: TRBD2
V gene: TRBV2
CDR3 DNA: TGTGCCAGCAGTGGAACTAGCGGTTATGAGGATACGCAGTATTTT
CDR3 protein: CASSGTSGYEDTQYF

J gene: TRBJ2-7
D gene: TRBD1
V gene: TRBV9
CDR3 DNA: TGTGCCAGCAGCGTAGGACAGGGGGCGAGGGAGCAGTACTTC
CDR3 protein: CASSVGQGAREQYF

J gene: TRBJ2-7
D gene: TRBD2
V gene: TRBV6-5
CDR3 DNA: TGTGCCAGCAGTTCCTCTAGCGGGGTGTCCTACGAGCAGTACTTC
CDR3 protein: CASSSSSGVSYEQYF

J gene: TRBJ2-2
D gene: NA
V gene: TRBV19
CDR3 DNA: TGTGCCAGTATTGGGCCCAGGACACCCCGAACGGGCACCGGGGAGCTGTTTTTT
CDR3 protein: CASIGPRTPRTGTGELFF

J gene: TRBJ2-1
D gene: TRBD1
V gene: TRBV27
CDR3 DNA: TGTGCCAGCAGTCCCCGAAGGGCAGGGGGCCTATTGAGCTCCTACAATGAGCAGTTCTTC
CDR3 protein: CASSPRRAGGLLSSYNEQFF

J gene: TRBJ1-5
D gene: TRBD1
V gene: TRBV30
CDR3 DNA: TGTGCCTGGAGTCCTCATTGGGACAGGGGAACCAATCAGCCCCAGCATTTT
CDR3 protein: CAWSPHWDRGTNQPQHF

J gene: TRBJ2-1
D gene: NA
V gene: TRBV11-2
CDR3 DNA: TGTGCCAGCAGCTTAGCCGGGACCCGGGTGAGTGAGCAGTTCTTC
CDR3 protein: CASSLAGTRVSEQFF